This T cell receptor beta chain is drawn from a study of OX40 agonist ivuxolimab in advanced cancers. Overall study context: Patients were treated with intravenous ivuxolimab, dosed at 0.01 to 10 mg/kg and infused every 2 weeks. There were three patients with partial responses, one having hepatocellular carcinoma and two cutaneous melanoma.

For this clone: The target antigen is unknown.

Anyone with autoimmune disease history or systemic immunosuppression was excluded. Study results and limitations: Expanded clones were, on average, more numerous among CD8+ T cells than CD4+.

Only in-frame clones appear in the TCRdb table, and some are missing; sequencing was by immunoSEQ multiplex PCR. Of 95,000 to 120,000 clones in the sample, roughly 90% were seen once. The CDR3 is made up of 12 amino acids. The germline V gene encodes CDR1 PRHDT and CDR2 FYEKMQ (reference sequence). Trimming removed 5 bases from V and 8 bases from J, with 9 bases in between. The receptor's source is an adult with an advanced solid tumor such as melanoma, head and neck, liver or kidney cancer. The chain carries TRBV13 and TRBJ1-4; no clear D. Sequences were derived from CD4+ or CD8+ T cells sorted from blood, sampled in a trial of the OX40 agonist ivuxolimab. CDR3 in DNA: TGTGCCAGCAGCCAACGCGGGGAAAAACTGTTTTTT. This translates into CASSQRGEKLFF. The full variable domain, completed using reference TRBV13 and TRBJ1-4, is AAGVIQSPRHLIKEKRETATLKCYPIPRHDTVYWYQQGPGQDPQFLISFYEKMQSDKGSIPDRFSAQQFSDYHSELNMSSLELGDSALYFCASSQRGEKLFFGSGTQLSVL.